This TCR beta chain was profiled in a study of CD8 T cells in Susac syndrome. Turning to the study itself: Within the sequenced Susac syndrome patient group, over 5 exhibited active disease and fewer than ten were in remission. Whole-study findings and limits: In total CD8+ repertoires, 15 to 20 Susac-specific public clones were found, and in CD8+ TEMRA repertoires, about 5 were found.

CD8+ and CD4+ blood T cells underwent TCR beta sequencing. Per the germline V gene, CDR1 is MNHEY and CDR2 is SVGAGI. V was clipped by 0 bases and J by 5 bases, with 16 bases between them. This CDR3 has 16 residues. The RNA input was roughly 0.45 to 1 ug, and it was reverse transcribed with random hexamers. TCRdb reanalysed the immunoSEQ multiplex PCR reads using MiXCR and keeps one entry per CDR3 protein. The sample consists of 80,000 to 95,000 distinct CDR3 sequences, over 85% of them appearing once. With respect to this clonotype: Its antigen remains unknown.

Sample: CD8+ T cells from PBMCs. This clonotype originated in a human donor with Susac syndrome. V usage is TRBV6-5 and J usage is TRBJ2-5, with D uncertain. The CDR3 DNA reads TGTGCCAGCAGTTACTCAAGGCAATTCGGTGGGGAGACCCAGTACTTC. Translated: CASSYSRQFGGETQYF.